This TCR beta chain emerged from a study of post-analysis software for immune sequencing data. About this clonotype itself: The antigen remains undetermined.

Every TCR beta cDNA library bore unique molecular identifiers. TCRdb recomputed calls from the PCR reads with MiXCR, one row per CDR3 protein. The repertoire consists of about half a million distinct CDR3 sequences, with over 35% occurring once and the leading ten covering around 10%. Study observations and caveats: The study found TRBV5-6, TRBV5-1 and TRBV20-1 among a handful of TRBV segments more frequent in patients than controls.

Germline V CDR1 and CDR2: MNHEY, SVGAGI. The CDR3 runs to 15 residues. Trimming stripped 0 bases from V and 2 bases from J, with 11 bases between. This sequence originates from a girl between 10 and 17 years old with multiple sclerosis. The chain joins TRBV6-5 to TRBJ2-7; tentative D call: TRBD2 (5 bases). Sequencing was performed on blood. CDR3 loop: CASSYSGGSPYEQYF. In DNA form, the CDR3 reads TGTGCCAGCAGTTACTCCGGCGGGTCCCCCTACGAGCAGTACTTC.